This T cell receptor (beta chain) came from a study of blood T cell repertoires in COVID-19. At the level of the study: Collection of acute and convalescent COVID-19 samples took place in the United States, Italy and Spain.

Cohort allocation depended upon clinical history that participants reported. Two negative PCRs, clearance, or symptom resolution were required of recovered Cohort 3 donors. The length of the CDR3 is 15 residues. V dropped 3 bases and J dropped 3; count of bases not matched to a gene: 6. CDR1 is SEHNR, CDR2 FQNEAQ, per germline (reference sequence). Sequenced by immunoSEQ multiplex PCR; TCRdb stores in-frame clones only, minus some. The sample includes some 490,000 clones, less than 90% of them seen just once. The sequence came from a woman in her sixties who had recovered from COVID-19. The source material was PBMCs or T cells enriched from blood (not recorded which). The chain links TRBV7-9 to TRBJ2-3; 7 nucleotides align to TRBD1. CDR3 coding DNA: TGTGCCAGCAGCTTGACAGGGTCGAAGACAGATACGCAGTATTTT. Translation: CASSLTGSKTDTQYF.